Listed here is a single T cell receptor (beta chain). The antigen this receptor binds is unknown. Base-call qualities are not available, and no considerably larger clone is one nucleotide away. The entry originates in a study of blood T cell repertoires in COVID-19 (dated by TCRdb to the early 2020s). About the study as a whole: Samples from collaborators originated in the United States, Italy and Spain and spanned both the acute and convalescent phases of COVID-19. The material from the prospective study consisted of cDNA or gDNA derived from T cells, B-cell-depleted T cells, or PBMCs. The dataset comprised deeply sampled blood TCRbeta repertoires from subjects exposed to, actively infected with, or recovered from COVID-19. The repertoires were made available in a free public database intended to serve as a resource for research on the immune response to SARS-CoV-2. The samples were drawn from the first 160 participants of the ongoing ImmuneRACE study and from about 1,200 subjects provided by 6 global collaborators. Nearly every sample came with metadata listing a de-identified subject ID, COVID-19 status, age in years and sex. HLA class I and class II types, where available, came from metadata supplied by the sample provider rather than from assay-based typing. Paper-wide results and their limitations: The quantity of clinical and demographic metadata differed by source and by participant and was supplied without curation.

The CDR3 goes from the cysteine to the phenylalanine over 16 residues. CDR3 DNA is the only sequence kept; it has 48 bases, read in frame from the first base. As encoded in the germline V gene (reference sequence), CDR1 is MNHNY while CDR2 is SVGAGI. The junction shows trimming of 7 bases on V and 0 bases on J, and the gene matches do not reach 11 bases of it. Collaborating institutions collected whole blood in K2EDTA tubes following their own protocols. Collaborator samples were shipped for TCRbeta analysis as frozen whole blood, isolated PBMCs, or DNA extracted from either sample type. TCRbeta CDR3 regions were amplified from genomic DNA by means of the immunoSEQ Assay, a bias-controlled multiplex PCR. In the source study's methods: Nucleated cell counts per sample were estimated from amplification of reference gene primers within the assay. To quantify the absolute abundance of each unique TCRbeta CDR3 rearrangement, sequence reads were collapsed and filtered. For each sample, productive Simpson clonality was calculated as the square root of Simpson's diversity index over productive rearrangements. TCRdb holds this immuneACCESS table with in-frame rearrangements only. Some clones are missing; in checked studies, unresolved V genes explain under half, and the rest has no known cause. From that table come the V and J calls and clone size; the DNA was used to work out D and trimming. A total of about 250,000 clones appear in this sample, 75% to 90% of them only once. The ten largest clones represent approximately 0.84% of the sample.

This receptor was obtained from a man aged 25 to 40 with acute or convalescent COVID-19. Sequenced: peripheral blood. The rearranged segments are TRBV6-6 and TRBJ1-2; the junction holds 7 bases that match TRBD1. The CDR3 amino acid sequence is: CASIARGQLANYGYTF. The DNA reads as follows: TGTGCCAGCATAGCGCGGGGACAGCTAGCTAACTATGGCTACACCTTC.